Detailed here is one T cell receptor beta chain. This specimen comes from a study of blood T cell repertoires in COVID-19. Study summary: Italy, Spain and the United States were the sources of the convalescent and acute COVID-19 samples. Sample material is recorded as cDNA or gDNA derived from T cells, B-cell-depleted T cells, or PBMCs.

Clinical histories supplied by participants themselves formed the basis of cohort assignment. V was pared by 1 base and J by 4 bases, with 15 bases of the junction left unmatched. The CDR3 is 19 residues long. Germline CDR1 reads SGHVS; CDR2 reads FQNEAQ. Sequenced by immunoSEQ multiplex PCR; TCRdb stores in-frame clones only, minus some. Among some 270,000 clones, around 83% were seen once, and the ten largest hold about 6.2%. Sample: PBMCs or T cells enriched from blood (not recorded which). The receptor's source is a woman between 45 and 60 years old who had been exposed to COVID-19. V gene TRBV7-8 combines with J gene TRBJ1-5, with 8 positions matching TRBD1. As DNA, the CDR3 is TGTGCCAGCAGCTTAGTATGGACAGGGTCAAGGGTAGTTAATCAGCCCCAGCATTTT. Residues: CASSLVWTGSRVVNQPQHF.